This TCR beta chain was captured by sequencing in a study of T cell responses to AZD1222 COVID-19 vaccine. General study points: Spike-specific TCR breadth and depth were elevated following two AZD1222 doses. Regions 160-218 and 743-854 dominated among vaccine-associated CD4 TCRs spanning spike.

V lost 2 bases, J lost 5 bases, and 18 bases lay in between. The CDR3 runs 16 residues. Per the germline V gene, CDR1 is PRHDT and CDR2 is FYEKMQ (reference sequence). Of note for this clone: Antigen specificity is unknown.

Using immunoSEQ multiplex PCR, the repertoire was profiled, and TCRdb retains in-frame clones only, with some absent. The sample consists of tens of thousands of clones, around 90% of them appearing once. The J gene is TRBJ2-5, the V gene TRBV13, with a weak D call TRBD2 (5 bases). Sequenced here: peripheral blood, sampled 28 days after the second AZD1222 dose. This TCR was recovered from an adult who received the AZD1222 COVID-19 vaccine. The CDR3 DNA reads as TGTGCCAGCAGCTTAAAAAAGGGCTACCCGGGGGAGACCCAGTACTTC. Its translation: CASSLKKGYPGETQYF.